This TCR beta chain stems from a study of T cells in localized non-small cell lung cancer. The protocol was immunoSEQ multiplex PCR, while the TCRdb copy is restricted to in-frame clones and leaves out a portion. The sample lists 90,000 or so clones; about 91% were seen once. The table lists this clone with a count of one. Its specificity is not known. Germline CDR1 SNHLY, CDR2 FYNNEI. The CDR3 extends over 14 amino acids. The J segment lost 9 bases and the V segment lost 10 bases, leaving 9 bases of the junction unmatched. Study results and limitations: Blood T cell density predicted longer survival; adjacent-lung clonality, shorter. A median approximately 53 of the top 100 tumor clones appeared in adjacent lung. Clonality peaked in uninvolved adjacent lung rather than tumor.

This specimen was peripheral blood, taken before any cancer treatment. This sequence was found in a man aged 35-69 years with stage I squamous cell lung carcinoma. The chain combines TRBV2 with TRBJ2-1; 13 bases align to TRBD2. CDR3 sequence (DNA): TGTGCCACCCGACTAGCGGGGGGTTTCGGTGAGCAGTTCTTC. This codes for CATRLAGGFGEQFF.